This passage covers 3 T cell receptor beta chains from one sample sequenced in a study of spatial heterogeneity in lung cancer. The time point was: blood at routine non-recurrence follow-up after resection. Whole RNA from tumor, nontumor lung or frozen PBMC was sequenced unsorted. TCRdb independently ran MiXCR on the 5' RACE reads; one entry per CDR3 protein. The repertoire holds some 120,000 distinct CDR3 sequences, with 9% to 15% as singletons. The source was PBMCs, collected at follow-up. These receptors all come from a male donor with early-stage non-small cell lung cancer.

J is TRBJ2-2 and V is TRBV21-1; the D segment call TRBD1 is taken from the table without a DNA check. TRBV21-1 is a listed pseudogene. This CDR3 is built from 15 residues. CDR3 DNA sequence: TGTGCCAGCAGCAAAGGACAGGGGGCCACCGGGGAGCTGTTTTTT. Its translation is CASSKGQGATGELFF.

There are a few counts of this clonotype. The J gene is TRBJ2-3, the V gene TRBV20-1, with 10 bases lining up with TRBD2. Germline CDR1 DFQATT, CDR2 SNEGSKA (reference sequence). There are 15 residues in the CDR3. J gave up 4 bases and V 3 bases, and 7 bases lay outside the gene matches. The CDR3 protein is CSARETSGASDTQYF. The CDR3 coding sequence is TGCAGTGCTAGGGAAACTAGCGGGGCCTCAGATACGCAGTATTTT.

V is TRBV5-1 and J is TRBJ2-1; D possibly matches TRBD1 or TRBD2 (6 bases each). The CDR3 sequence is 15 residues long. The V gene's germline CDR1 is SGHRS and CDR2 YFSETQ. V was shortened by 0 bases and J by 7 bases, with 14 bases between the two germline ends. CDR3 sequence (DNA): TGCGCCAGCAGCTTGGCCCCGGGGGCGGGGAATGAGCAGTTCTTC. Its protein product is CASSLAPGAGNEQFF.